These 26 T cell receptor beta chains originate from one sample sequenced in a study of CD8+ T cells in alopecia areata. Noted treatment: oral pan-JAK inhibitor, 5-10 mg twice daily. Extraction of RNA preceded its reverse transcription into cDNA, which served as the sequencing template. Libraries were prepared by immunoSEQ multiplex PCR; TCRdb keeps only in-frame clonotypes and omits some of them. Of over 150,000 clones listed, 58% were seen once; the top ten hold 5.5% to 6%. Sample: CD4+ T cells sorted from blood, taken at week 24, from a patient treated with tofacitinib. The receptors stem from a human donor with alopecia areata.

The J gene is TRBJ2-4, the V gene TRBV9, with D maybe TRBD1 (6 bases). This CDR3 is built from 12 residues. V was trimmed by 4 bases and J by 13 bases, leaving 15 bases between them. Germline V CDR1 and CDR2: SGDLS, YYNGEE. CDR3 residues: CASSLHQGPQYF. CDR3 coding DNA: TGTGCCAGCAGCCTCCATCAGGGGCCCCAGTACTTC.

This clone was recorded a few times. The chain employs TRBV30 and TRBJ1-4; D is unresolved. V was clipped by 5 bases and J by 8 bases, with 21 bases between them. The germline V gene has CDR1 GTSNPN and CDR2 SVGIG (reference sequence). This CDR3 spans 15 amino acids. This CDR3 is CAWGQHTQAGEKLFF. In DNA, the CDR3 is TGTGCCTGGGGCCAACATACCCAGGCGGGCGAAAAACTGTTTTTT. Based on the CDR3 plus reference TRBV30 and TRBJ1-4, the full variable domain is SQTIHQWPATLVQPVGSPLSLECTVEGTSNPNLYWYRQAAGRGLQLLFYSVGIGQISSEVPQNLSASRPQDRQFILSSKKLLLSDSGFYLCAWGQHTQAGEKLFFGSGTQLSVL.

The J gene is TRBJ1-6, the V gene TRBV6-6; D is uncertain. The CDR3 is made up of 15 amino acids. Trimming took 0 bases from V and 9 from J, leaving 12 bases between them. From germline, CDR1 is MNHNY and CDR2 SVGAGI (reference sequence). CDR3 bases: TGTGCCAGCAGTTACTCGCTTCCCCCCTCTTCACCCCTCCACTTT. Amino acid sequence: CASSYSLPPSSPLHF.

J is TRBJ2-6 and V is TRBV29-1; D gene ambiguous. CDR3 length: 16 residues. CDR1 and CDR2 (germline): SQVTM, ANQGSEA. The V gene lost 0 bases and the J gene lost 2 bases, with 11 bases spanning the gap. Written as DNA, the CDR3 is TGCAGCGTTGAAGATCTCGGTACCACTGGGGCCAACGTCCTGACTTTC. This translates into CSVEDLGTTGANVLTF.

V is TRBV30 and J is TRBJ2-7; TRBD1 matches at 8 bases. The CDR3 spans 13 residues. Trimming took 3 bases from V and 3 from J; bases not matched to a gene: 4. The germline CDR1 and CDR2 sequences are GTSNPN and SVGIG (reference sequence). The CDR3 nucleotides read TGTGCCTGGAGCGGGACAGGAAACTACGAGCAGTACTTC. Translation: CAWSGTGNYEQYF.

The chain recombines TRBV5-6 with TRBJ2-7; 10 bases align to TRBD2. The CDR3 is 17 residues long. V shed 6 bases and J 3 bases; nucleotides not matched to a gene: 15. Germline CDR1 is SGHDT and CDR2 is YYEEEE. The CDR3 DNA reads as TGTGCCAGCAACTTCCACCGAGGACTAGCGGCCCTCTACGAGCAGTACTTC. Protein product: CASNFHRGLAALYEQYF.

The chain couples TRBV10-3 to TRBJ1-1; D perhaps matches TRBD1 (6 bases). The CDR3 covers 16 residues. Germline V gives CDR1 ENHRY, CDR2 SYGVKD. Trimming removed 5 bases from V and 5 bases from J, with 21 bases in between. In nucleotides, the CDR3 is TGTGCCATCAGTCTCCAGGCCGGGGGCAGCGGGACTGAAGCTTTCTTT. Translated, it gives CAISLQAGGSGTEAFF.

This chain joins TRBV1 and TRBJ1-6. TRBV1 is recorded as a pseudogene. This CDR3 contains 17 residues. CDR3 loop: CTSSQDLVFGTPGPLHF. DNA for the CDR3: TGCACCAGCAGCCAAGATCTAGTTTTTGGGACTCCGGGGCCCCTCCACTTT.

V and J are TRBV29-1 and TRBJ2-2; 9 bases align to TRBD1. Germline lookup yields CDR1 SQVTM and CDR2 ANQGSEA. The V and J ends lost 3 bases and 3 bases, in that order; junction bases with no gene match: 8. This CDR3 contains 16 residues. CDR3 in amino acids: CSVESGTGSDTGELFF. The CDR3 region has the DNA TGCAGCGTTGAGTCCGGGACAGGGTCGGACACCGGGGAGCTGTTTTTT.

To note about this clone: Other DNA sequences within the sample encode an identical CDR3. The J gene is TRBJ2-7, the V gene TRBV2, with 8 positions matching TRBD1. This CDR3 is built from 12 residues. Germline CDR1 reads SNHLY; CDR2 reads FYNNEI. Germline trimming cut 6 bases from V and 5 bases from J; bases unmatched to any gene: 3. The DNA of the CDR3 is TGTGCCAGCAGACAGGGGGGAAACGAGCAGTACTTC. Translated, it gives CASRQGGNEQYF.

This clone was seen more than once but under ten times. The chain links TRBV28 to TRBJ1-2, with D maybe TRBD1 (5 bases). Trimming shortened V by 2 bases and J by 4 bases, and 11 bases separated the two germline ends. Per the germline V gene, CDR1 is MDHEN and CDR2 is SYDVKM. The CDR3 extends over 14 amino acids. CDR3 loop: CASSLRLGGYGYTF. The CDR3 region has the DNA TGTGCCAGCAGTTTACGACTGGGGGGCTATGGCTACACCTTC.

CDR3 region: CASSFTGGETQYF. The CDR3 bases are TGTGCCAGCAGTTTCACAGGGGGAGAGACCCAGTACTTC. This sequence joins TRBV27 and TRBJ2-5; TRBD1 agrees at 8 bases. J gave up 4 bases and V 3 bases, and 1 base lay outside the gene matches. The CDR3 runs 13 residues. CDR1 and CDR2 (germline): MNHEY, SMNVEV (reference sequence).

To note about this clone: This sample includes further DNA sequences coding for the same CDR3. This chain uses TRBV19 with TRBJ1-5; TRBD1 might be the D (5 bases). V was shortened by 4 bases and J by 4 bases, with 14 bases between the two germline ends. The CDR3 has 15 amino acids. The germline gives CDR1 LNHDA, CDR2 SQIVND (reference sequence). The CDR3 loop is CASSTGTGGNQPQHF. The CDR3 bases are TGTGCCAGTAGTACCGGGACGGGGGGGAATCAGCCCCAGCATTTT.

The chain links TRBV15 to TRBJ2-1; the D is unclear. The germline V gene encodes CDR1 LNHNV and CDR2 YYDKDF (reference sequence). Trimming shortened V by 1 base and J by 3 bases, and 4 bases separated the two germline ends. The CDR3 spans 13 residues. CDR3 protein: CATSRGDYNEQFF. The CDR3 bases are TGTGCCACCAGCAGAGGAGACTACAATGAGCAGTTCTTC.

This clone appeared a few times. The gene calls are TRBV7-2 and TRBJ2-6; D uncertain. Germline V gene data show CDR1 as SGHTA and CDR2 as FQGNSA. This CDR3 has 14 amino acids. Trimming cost V 5 bases and J 2 bases, with 7 bases left between them. The CDR3 DNA reads as TGTGCCAGCAGCCTTCAGACTGGGGCCAACGTCCTGACTTTC. Its translation: CASSLQTGANVLTF.

This clone was seen more than once but under ten times. V usage is TRBV4-3 and J usage is TRBJ1-5; D unresolved. Germline values: CDR1 LGHNA, CDR2 YSLEER. The CDR3 totals 15 residues. V lost 1 base to trimming and J lost 0 bases, with 7 bases between them. CDR3 DNA sequence: TGCGCCAGCAGCCAAGGCCCGTCTAGCAATCAGCCCCAGCATTTT. Its protein product is CASSQGPSSNQPQHF.

This clone has more than one count but fewer than ten. This chain joins TRBV5-1 and TRBJ2-5; TRBD2 agrees at 8 bases. The CDR3 totals 17 residues. CDR1 and CDR2 (germline): SGHRS, YFSETQ. Trimming at V came to 5 bases and at J to 1 base, leaving 13 bases not matched to a gene. Here the CDR3 reads CASSLTVSGIGQETQYF. The CDR3 region has the DNA TGCGCCAGCAGTCTAACCGTTAGCGGGATAGGCCAAGAGACCCAGTACTTC.

This clone was observed once. This sequence joins TRBV30 and TRBJ2-2, with 8 bases fitting TRBD1. The J segment lost 7 bases and the V segment lost 4 bases, leaving 8 bases of the junction unmatched. CDR1 is GTSNPN, CDR2 SVGIG, per germline (reference sequence). The CDR3 consists of 14 residues. CDR3 coding DNA: TGTGCCTGGAAAAAGGACAGGGAGGTCGGGGAGCTGTTTTTT. This gives the protein CAWKKDREVGELFF.

This chain joins TRBV4-1 and TRBJ2-7, with D tentatively TRBD1 or TRBD2 (5 bases each). V lost 2 bases and J lost 5, with 13 bases in between. Germline CDR1 MGHRA, CDR2 YSYEKL. CDR3 length equals 14 residues. The CDR3 DNA sequence: TGCGCCAGCAGCCAACCCGGGGCCACCCACGAGCAGTACTTC. This encodes CASSQPGATHEQYF.

The chain joins TRBV10-3 to TRBJ1-3, with D tentatively TRBD1 (5 bases). This CDR3 spans 14 amino acids. The germline CDR1 and CDR2 sequences are ENHRY and SYGVKD. Between the trimmed V and J ends, which lost 6 bases and 3 bases, there was a span of 12 bases. In DNA, the CDR3 is TGTGCCATCAGAGGGACGAAACTTGGAAACACCATATATTTT. Its protein product is CAIRGTKLGNTIYF.

This clone was counted between two and nine times. The chain links TRBV20-1 to TRBJ1-1, with D hard to call. V shed 6 bases and J shed 4 bases, with 9 bases lying between them. Germline-derived CDR1 and CDR2 are DFQATT and SNEGSKA (reference sequence). There are 11 residues in the CDR3. The CDR3 region is CSALVRTEAFF. For the CDR3, the DNA is TGCAGTGCCCTAGTACGCACTGAAGCTTTCTTT.

CDR3 residues: CASSYRRTGELFF. The CDR3 bases are TGTGCCAGCAGTTACCGTAGGACCGGGGAGCTGTTTTTT. The rearrangement links TRBV27 to TRBJ2-2, with D unclear. Germline values: CDR1 MNHEY, CDR2 SMNVEV (reference sequence). The CDR3 is 13 amino acids. Trimming took 4 bases from V and 5 from J, leaving 8 bases between them.

This clone was detected once. The chain employs TRBV7-9 and TRBJ2-7; 9 nucleotides line up with TRBD1. With 3 bases clipped from V and 5 bases from J, the junction kept 5 bases outside the gene matches. The CDR3 totals 14 residues. Germline V gene sequence: CDR1 SEHNR, CDR2 FQNEAQ (reference sequence). The CDR3 sequence: CASSLGQGSHEQYF. The CDR3 DNA follows: TGTGCCAGCAGCTTGGGACAGGGTAGCCACGAGCAGTACTTC.

This clone turned up a few times. The V and J genes are TRBV19 and TRBJ2-3; 11 positions match TRBD2. The CDR3 runs 16 residues. With V trimmed by 4 bases and J by 0 bases, 3 bases remained unmatched. The germline CDR1 and CDR2 sequences are LNHDA and SQIVND (reference sequence). This CDR3 is CASSRPSGRSTDTQYF. The CDR3 nucleotides are TGTGCCAGTAGTAGACCTAGCGGGAGGAGCACAGATACGCAGTATTTT.

The chain is built from TRBV5-6 and TRBJ1-2, with D possibly matching TRBD1 (6 bases). V dropped 4 bases and J dropped 6 bases, with 13 bases sitting between them. Germline values: CDR1 SGHDT, CDR2 YYEEEE. The length of the CDR3 is 13 residues. CDR3 region: CASSKRGPDGYTF. Written as DNA, the CDR3 is TGTGCCAGCAGCAAACGGGGGCCGGATGGCTACACCTTC. Using reference TRBV5-6 and TRBJ1-2 for the parts outside the CDR3, the full variable domain is DAGVTQSPTHLIKTRGQQVTLRCSPKSGHDTVSWYQQALGQGPQFIFQYYEEEERQRGNFPDRFSGHQFPNYSSELNVNALLLGDSALYLCASSKRGPDGYTFGSGTRLTVV.

This clone was counted a single time. The chain uses TRBV18 and TRBJ2-1; TRBD2 is a possible D gene (5 bases). The germline V and J ends were trimmed by 2 bases and 5 bases, with 7 bases remaining between them. Germline CDR1 reads KGHSH; CDR2 reads LQKENI. This CDR3 spans 13 amino acids. Here the CDR3 reads CASSPLRDNEQFF. In DNA, the CDR3 is TGTGCCAGCTCACCATTGAGGGACAATGAGCAGTTCTTC.